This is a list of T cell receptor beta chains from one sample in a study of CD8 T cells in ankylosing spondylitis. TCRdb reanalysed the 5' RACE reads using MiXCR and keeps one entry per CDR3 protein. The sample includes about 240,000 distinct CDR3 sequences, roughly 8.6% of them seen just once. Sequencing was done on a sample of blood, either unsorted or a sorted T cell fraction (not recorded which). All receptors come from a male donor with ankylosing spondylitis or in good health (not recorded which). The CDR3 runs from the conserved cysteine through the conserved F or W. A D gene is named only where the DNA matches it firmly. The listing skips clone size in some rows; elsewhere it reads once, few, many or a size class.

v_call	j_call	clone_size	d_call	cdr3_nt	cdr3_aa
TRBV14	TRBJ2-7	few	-	TGTGCCAGCAGCCAAGGGGTGGGGGCGCGGTACGAGCAGTACTTC	CASSQGVGARYEQYF
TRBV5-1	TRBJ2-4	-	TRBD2	TGCGCCAGCAGCTTGGCCGGGACTAGCGGGAGGAACATTCAGTACTTC	CASSLAGTSGRNIQYF
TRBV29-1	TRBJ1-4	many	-	TGCAGCGTTCGCCTTGTCAGGGATGAAAAACTGTTTTTT	CSVRLVRDEKLFF
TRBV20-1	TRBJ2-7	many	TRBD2	TGCAGTGCTCTCGGAGTCGCGGGGGGCCACGAGCAGTACTTC	CSALGVAGGHEQYF
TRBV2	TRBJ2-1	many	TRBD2	TGTGCCAGCAGAGAGACTAGCGGCATATCAAATGAGCAGTTCTTC	CASRETSGISNEQFF
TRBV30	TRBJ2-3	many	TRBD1	TGTGCCTGGAGTGTACGACCGGGACAGGGAGATACGCAGTATTTT	CAWSVRPGQGDTQYF
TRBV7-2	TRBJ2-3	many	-	TGTGCCAGCAGCCGTGGACTCGGCGATACGCAGTATTTT	CASSRGLGDTQYF
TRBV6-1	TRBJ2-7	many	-	TGTGCCAGCAGTCCAACCCAGCAGTACTACGAGCAGTACTTC	CASSPTQQYYEQYF
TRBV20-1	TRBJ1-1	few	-	TGCAGTGCAACCGCTGGACATATGAACACTGAAGCTTTCTTT	CSATAGHMNTEAFF
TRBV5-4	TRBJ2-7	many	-	TGTGCCAGCAGTTCCATTGGACAGCCATACGAGCAGTACTTC	CASSSIGQPYEQYF
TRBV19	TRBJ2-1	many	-	TGTGCCAGTAGTATCGGGCGTTTGAATAGTGAGCAGTTCTTC	CASSIGRLNSEQFF
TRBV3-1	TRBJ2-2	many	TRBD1	TGTGCCAGCAGCTTCCGGGACAGAGACACCGGGGAGCTGTTTTTT	CASSFRDRDTGELFF
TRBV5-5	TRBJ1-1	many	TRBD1	TGTGCCAGCAAGAACCAGGGGGCGCAAACTGAAGCTTTCTTT	CASKNQGAQTEAFF
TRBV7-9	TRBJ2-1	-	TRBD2	TGTGCCAGCAGGCGGACTAGCGCCCTCTACACTGAGCAGTTCTTC	CASRRTSALYTEQFF
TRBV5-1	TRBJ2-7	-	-	TGCGCCAGCTTCAAACCGGGCCAGCCTTGGGAGCAGTACTTC	CASFKPGQPWEQYF
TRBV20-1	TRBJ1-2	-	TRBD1	TGCAGTGCTAGAATCCCCGGGACAGGTTACGATGGCTACACCTTC	CSARIPGTGYDGYTF
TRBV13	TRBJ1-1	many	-	TGTGCCAGCAGTCCCGATTCGAACACTGAAGCTTTCTTT	CASSPDSNTEAFF
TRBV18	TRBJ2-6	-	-	TGTGCCAGCTCACCAGGTCCAGGCAGGGGAGATGGGGCCAACGTCCTGACTTTC	CASSPGPGRGDGANVLTF
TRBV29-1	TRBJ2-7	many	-	TGCAGCGTTGGCCGCATTGGGCTCTCCTACGAGCAGTACTTC	CSVGRIGLSYEQYF
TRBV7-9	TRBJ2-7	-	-	TGTGCCAGCAGCTTAAAGGCAGGTTCGAGCTCCTACGAGCAGTACTTC	CASSLKAGSSSYEQYF
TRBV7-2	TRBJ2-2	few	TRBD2	TGTGCCAGCAGCTTAGGGATTCGAGGGAGGGACGGGGAGCTGTTTTTT	CASSLGIRGRDGELFF
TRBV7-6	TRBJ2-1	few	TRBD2	TGTGCCAGCAGCTCCCTCGGGGGGGGGGACGATGAGCAGTTCTTC	CASSSLGGGDDEQFF
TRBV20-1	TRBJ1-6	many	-	TGCAGTGCCCGAGGCGGACAGACCTATAATTCACCCCTCCACTTT	CSARGGQTYNSPLHF
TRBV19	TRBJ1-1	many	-	TGTGCCAGCTATCGGGCGTTCGTGGCTTTCTTT	CASYRAFVAFF
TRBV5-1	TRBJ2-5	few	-	TGCGCCAGCAGCACGGTGGGGGTGGAGACCCAGTACTTC	CASSTVGVETQYF
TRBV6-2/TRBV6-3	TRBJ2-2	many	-	TGTGCCAGCAGTTACGACGGGAGCCCCCAAGGCAGGGAGCTGTTTTTT	CASSYDGSPQGRELFF
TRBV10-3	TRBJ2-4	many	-	TGTGCCATCAGTGAGTCCTCGACGGACCAGTACTTC	CAISESSTDQYF
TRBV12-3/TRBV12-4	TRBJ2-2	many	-	TGTGCCAGCAGTCCTCATAACACCGGGGAGCTGTTTTTT	CASSPHNTGELFF
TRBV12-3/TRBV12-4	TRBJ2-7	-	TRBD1	TGTGCCAGCAGTTTTGGTCCCGGCCAGGGGGTCTCCTACGAGCAGTACTTC	CASSFGPGQGVSYEQYF
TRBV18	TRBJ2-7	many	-	TGTGCCAGCTCACCTGACAGCACCTACGAGCAGTACTTC	CASSPDSTYEQYF
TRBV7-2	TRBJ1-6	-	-	TGTGCCAGCAGCACATCCGGTCGGAATTCACCCCTCCACTTT	CASSTSGRNSPLHF
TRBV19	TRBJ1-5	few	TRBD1	TGTGCCAGTAGTAGGGACAGCATCTATAGCAATCAGCCCCAGCATTTT	CASSRDSIYSNQPQHF
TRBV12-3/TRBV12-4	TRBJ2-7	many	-	TGTGCCAGCAGTTCGGGACCTTCCTACGAGCAGTACTTC	CASSSGPSYEQYF
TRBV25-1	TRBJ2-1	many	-	TGTGCCAGCAGTCCGTCGGGAGCATTCTACAATGAGCAGTTCTTC	CASSPSGAFYNEQFF
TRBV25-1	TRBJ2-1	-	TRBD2	TGTGCCAGCAGTGAATGGCTAGCGGGAGGTAGCTCCTACAATGAGCAGTTCTTC	CASSEWLAGGSSYNEQFF
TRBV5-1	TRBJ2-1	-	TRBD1	TGCGCCAGCAGCCAGGGACAGGGGGGCAATGAGCAGTTCTTC	CASSQGQGGNEQFF
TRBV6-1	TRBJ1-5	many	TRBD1	TGTGCCAGCAGTGTACAGGGGACAAATCAGCCCCAGCATTTT	CASSVQGTNQPQHF
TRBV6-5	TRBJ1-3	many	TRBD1	TGTGCCAGCAGTTACGACAGGGGACCTGGAAACACCATATATTTT	CASSYDRGPGNTIYF
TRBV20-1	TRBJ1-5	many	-	TGCAGTGCTAACCAAGACAGCAATCAGCCCCAGCATTTT	CSANQDSNQPQHF
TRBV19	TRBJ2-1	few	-	TGTGCCAGTAGTATCCGGGAGTCCCTCAATGAGCAGTTCTTC	CASSIRESLNEQFF
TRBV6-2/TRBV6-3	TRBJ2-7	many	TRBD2	TGTGCCAGCAGCCAACTAGCGGGCCCCTACGAGCAGTACTTC	CASSQLAGPYEQYF
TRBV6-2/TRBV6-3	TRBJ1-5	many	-	TGTGCCAGCAATGGGGCTTGGCAGCCCCAGCATTTT	CASNGAWQPQHF
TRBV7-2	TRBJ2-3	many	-	TGTGCCAGCAGCCTCGACTTGTATACGCAGTATTTT	CASSLDLYTQYF
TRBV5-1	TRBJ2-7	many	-	TGCGCCAGCAGCCTACAGGTCAGTCCGAGCTCCTACGAGCAGTACTTC	CASSLQVSPSSYEQYF
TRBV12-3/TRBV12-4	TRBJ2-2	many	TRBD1	TGTGCCAGCAGACGGGACAGGAACACCGGGGAGCTGTTTTTT	CASRRDRNTGELFF
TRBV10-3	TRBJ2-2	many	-	TGTGCCATCAGTGGAGGGCCTACCTGGGAGCTGTTTTTT	CAISGGPTWELFF
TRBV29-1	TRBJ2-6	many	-	TGCAGCGCCCTTGGTGGGGCCAACGTCCTGACTTTC	CSALGGANVLTF
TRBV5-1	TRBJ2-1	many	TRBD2	TGCGCCAGCAGCTTGTTACTAGCGGGGAACAATGAGCAGTTCTTC	CASSLLLAGNNEQFF
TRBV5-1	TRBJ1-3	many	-	TGTGCTAGCAGCTTAGGGTCCGGGTCCGGAAACACCATATATTTT	CASSLGSGSGNTIYF
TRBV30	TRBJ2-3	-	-	TGTGCCTGGAGTGGGGCAGCCCGCCGGACGCAACACACAGATACGCAGTATTTT	CAWSGAARRTQHTDTQYF